This is a list of T cell receptor beta chains from one sample in a study of blood T cell repertoires in COVID-19. TCRdb keeps only in-frame clones here, not all; method: immunoSEQ multiplex PCR. Of 59,000 or so clones in the sample, approximately 82% are singletons; the top ten hold roughly 5.2%. Sequenced sample: peripheral blood. The receptors originated from a human donor in a cohort sampled during active COVID-19. CDR3s include the opening cysteine and the closing phenylalanine or tryptophan. Fields, in order: clone size, D gene, V gene, J gene, CDR3 protein, CDR3 DNA. A D gene is named only where the DNA matches it firmly. Part of the rows lack a size; the others show once, few, many or a class for expanded clones.

size: NA
D: NA
V: TRBV5-6
J: TRBJ2-7
CDR3: CASSLKRGTTYEQYF
DNA: TGTGCCAGCAGCTTGAAGCGTGGCACGACCTACGAGCAGTACTTC

size: NA
D: TRBD1
V: TRBV27
J: TRBJ2-4
CDR3: CASSLSWDRFNIQYF
DNA: TGTGCCAGCAGTTTATCGTGGGACAGGTTTAACATTCAGTACTTC

size: NA
D: TRBD1
V: TRBV4-2
J: TRBJ1-2
CDR3: CASGGQEGFGSGYTF
DNA: TGTGCCAGCGGGGGACAGGAGGGATTTGGGAGTGGCTACACCTTC

size: NA
D: NA
V: TRBV11-2
J: TRBJ2-7
CDR3: CASSPRGGTYEQYF
DNA: TGTGCCAGCAGCCCAAGGGGGGGAACCTACGAGCAGTACTTC

size: NA
D: NA
V: TRBV6-6
J: TRBJ2-1
CDR3: CASSTYYNEQFF
DNA: TGTGCCAGCAGTACCTACTACAATGAGCAGTTCTTC

size: NA
D: NA
V: TRBV18
J: TRBJ2-1
CDR3: CASSPPGSSYNEQFF
DNA: TGTGCCAGCTCACCACCGGGCAGCTCCTACAATGAGCAGTTCTTC

size: NA
D: TRBD1
V: TRBV7-2
J: TRBJ2-6
CDR3: CASSFPRGLAGANVLTF
DNA: TGTGCCAGCAGCTTTCCGAGGGGGCTCGCTGGGGCCAACGTCCTGACTTTC

size: NA
D: NA
V: TRBV21-1
J: TRBJ2-2
CDR3: CASSPSGRLGKDSTGELFF
DNA: TGTGCCAGCAGCCCTTCAGGGCGTTTGGGGAAGGACAGCACCGGGGAGCTGTTTTTT

size: NA
D: TRBD2
V: TRBV27
J: TRBJ2-2
CDR3: CASSLGEGEGRGGELFF
DNA: TGTGCCAGCAGTTTAGGGGAAGGGGAGGGTCGAGGCGGGGAGCTGTTTTTT

size: NA
D: NA
V: TRBV5-1
J: TRBJ2-3
CDR3: CASSFPDSNADTQYF
DNA: TGCGCCAGCAGCTTCCCCGACTCTAACGCAGATACGCAGTATTTT

size: NA
D: NA
V: TRBV29-1
J: TRBJ2-1
CDR3: CSASRGYNEQFF
DNA: TGCAGCGCCTCGCGGGGTTACAATGAGCAGTTCTTC

size: NA
D: NA
V: TRBV9
J: TRBJ1-5
CDR3: CASSVGPPPQPQHF
DNA: TGTGCCAGCAGCGTAGGGCCGCCCCCCCAGCCCCAGCATTTT

size: NA
D: NA
V: TRBV3-1/TRBV3-2
J: TRBJ1-4
CDR3: CASRQGGANEKLFF
DNA: TGTGCCAGCAGGCAGGGTGGGGCTAATGAAAAACTGTTTTTT

size: NA
D: TRBD1
V: TRBV19
J: TRBJ1-2
CDR3: CASRDRETYGYTF
DNA: TGTGCCAGTAGAGACAGGGAGACCTATGGCTACACCTTC

size: NA
D: NA
V: TRBV28
J: TRBJ1-2
CDR3: CASSSGLYYGYTF
DNA: TGTGCCAGCAGTTCCGGACTGTACTATGGCTACACCTTC

size: NA
D: TRBD1
V: TRBV6-6
J: TRBJ2-7
CDR3: CASRQGQAYEQYF
DNA: TGTGCCAGCAGACAGGGGCAGGCCTACGAGCAGTACTTC

size: many
D: TRBD2
V: TRBV6-4
J: TRBJ2-1
CDR3: CASSEGTSGSNEQFF
DNA: TGTGCCAGCAGTGAGGGGACTAGCGGGAGCAATGAGCAGTTCTTC

size: NA
D: NA
V: TRBV15
J: TRBJ1-1
CDR3: CATSRAASMNTEAFF
DNA: TGTGCCACCAGCAGAGCTGCGTCCATGAACACTGAAGCTTTCTTT

size: NA
D: NA
V: TRBV5-4
J: TRBJ2-1
CDR3: CASSFQGSNEQFF
DNA: TGTGCCAGCAGCTTTCAGGGGAGCAATGAGCAGTTCTTC

size: NA
D: NA
V: TRBV6-5
J: TRBJ1-1
CDR3: CASSRPGGTEAFF
DNA: TGTGCCAGCAGCCGACCGGGGGGCACTGAAGCTTTCTTT

size: NA
D: NA
V: TRBV11-2
J: TRBJ2-2
CDR3: CASSLIGTGELFF
DNA: TGTGCCAGCAGCCTCATCGGGACCGGGGAGCTGTTTTTT

size: NA
D: TRBD1
V: TRBV28
J: TRBJ1-5
CDR3: CASRTGTGNSNQPQHF
DNA: TGTGCCAGCAGGACCGGGACAGGGAATAGCAATCAGCCCCAGCATTTT